The 10 T cell receptor beta chains listed next were all sequenced from one sample in a study of cytomegalovirus exposure and HLA in healthy donors. 60 Vbeta and 13 Jbeta primers were used in PCR. The assay was immunoSEQ multiplex PCR, and TCRdb's table has in-frame clones only and misses some. The sample has 150,000 to 200,000 clones, about 63% seen once. Sequenced sample: PBMCs. The origin of the receptors is a woman aged 35 to 49 in good health and CMV-seropositive.

The chain has TRBV2 and TRBJ2-1, with a weak D call TRBD2 (6 bases). V was pared by 3 bases and J by 9 bases, with 9 bases between. The V gene's germline CDR1 is SNHLY and CDR2 FYNNEI. CDR3 length: 12 amino acids. CDR3 nucleotides: TGTGCCAGCAGTGACATCGGGAGTGAGCAGTTCTTC. Protein: CASSDIGSEQFF.

The chain recombines TRBV18 with TRBJ2-1; 11 bases fit TRBD2. CDR1 is KGHSH, CDR2 LQKENI, per germline. V gave up 4 bases and J gave up 7 bases; unmatched junction bases: 6. The CDR3 runs 15 residues. In DNA form, the CDR3 reads TGTGCCAGCTCACTTATAGCGGGAGGGAGGAATGAGCAGTTCTTC. Translated: CASSLIAGGRNEQFF.

In DNA, the CDR3 is TGTGCCAGCCGGGTAGCGGGATTTGACTACGAGCAGTACTTC. Translating it yields CASRVAGFDYEQYF. The rearrangement joins TRBV6-5 to TRBJ2-7, with 8 bases lining up with TRBD2. The CDR3 spans 14 residues. J was trimmed by 3 bases and V by 8 bases; bases with no gene match: 9. Germline V lookup: CDR1 MNHEY, CDR2 SVGAGI.

This sequence joins TRBV19 and TRBJ2-2; 7 nucleotides match TRBD1. Germline V CDR1 and CDR2: LNHDA, SQIVND (reference sequence). J lost 0 bases, V lost 3 bases, and 4 bases had no gene match. The CDR3 is made up of 16 amino acids. The CDR3 loop is CASSIGTASNTGELFF. The CDR3 DNA reads as TGTGCCAGTAGTATTGGGACAGCTTCGAACACCGGGGAGCTGTTTTTT.

The rearrangement links TRBV7-2 to TRBJ1-5; a possible D gene is TRBD1 (5 bases). CDR3 size: 16 residues. Germline V gene data show CDR1 as SGHTA and CDR2 as FQGNSA. Trimming shortened V by 1 base and J by 0 bases, and 10 bases separated the two germline ends. The CDR3 DNA reads TGTGCCAGCAGCTTAGACCCAGGGAATAGCAATCAGCCCCAGCATTTT. The encoded protein is CASSLDPGNSNQPQHF.

This chain uses TRBV4-3 with TRBJ2-3; 9 bases agree with TRBD2. In germline, CDR1 is LGHNA, CDR2 YSLEER. The CDR3 extends over 16 amino acids. V dropped 1 base and J dropped 5; count of bases not matched to a gene: 7. The DNA of the CDR3 is TGCGCCAGCAGCCAAGGGACTAGCGTTTCGGGAGATACGCAGTATTTT. This encodes CASSQGTSVSGDTQYF.

This clone appeared a few times. This rearrangement joins TRBV2 to TRBJ2-1; 7 nucleotides line up with TRBD2. The J segment lost 4 bases and the V segment lost 11 bases, leaving 11 bases of the junction unmatched. Germline CDR1 is SNHLY and CDR2 is FYNNEI. The CDR3 length is 14 residues. The DNA of the CDR3 is TGTGCCGGAAGTCTAGCGGAACATTACAATGAGCAGTTCTTC. This codes for CAGSLAEHYNEQFF.

This clone has only a few counts. The V gene is TRBV28, the J gene TRBJ1-5; D unclear. The germline V gene encodes CDR1 MDHEN and CDR2 SYDVKM. V dropped 4 bases and J dropped 6 bases, with 10 bases sitting between them. The CDR3 covers 13 residues. CDR3 loop: CASSSGVGQPQHF. The CDR3 DNA sequence: TGTGCCAGCAGTTCCGGGGTCGGTCAGCCCCAGCATTTT.

This chain links TRBV5-6 with TRBJ2-2; tentatively, D is TRBD1 (6 bases). The CDR3 is 14 amino acids. V shed 7 bases and J shed 5 bases, with 15 bases lying between them. CDR1 is SGHDT, CDR2 YYEEEE, per germline. CDR3: CASLNRDWTGELFF. In nucleotides, the CDR3 is TGTGCCAGCCTAAACAGGGATTGGACCGGGGAGCTGTTTTTT.

The V gene is TRBV5-4, the J gene TRBJ2-3, with 8 bases that match TRBD2. The CDR3 covers 14 residues. V was clipped by 3 bases and J by 5 bases; unmatched bases: 5. CDR1 is SGHNT and CDR2 is YYREEE in the germline V gene (reference sequence). Here the CDR3 DNA reads TGTGCCAGCAGCTCCGGGACTAGTGTAGATACGCAGTATTTT. Its translation is CASSSGTSVDTQYF.